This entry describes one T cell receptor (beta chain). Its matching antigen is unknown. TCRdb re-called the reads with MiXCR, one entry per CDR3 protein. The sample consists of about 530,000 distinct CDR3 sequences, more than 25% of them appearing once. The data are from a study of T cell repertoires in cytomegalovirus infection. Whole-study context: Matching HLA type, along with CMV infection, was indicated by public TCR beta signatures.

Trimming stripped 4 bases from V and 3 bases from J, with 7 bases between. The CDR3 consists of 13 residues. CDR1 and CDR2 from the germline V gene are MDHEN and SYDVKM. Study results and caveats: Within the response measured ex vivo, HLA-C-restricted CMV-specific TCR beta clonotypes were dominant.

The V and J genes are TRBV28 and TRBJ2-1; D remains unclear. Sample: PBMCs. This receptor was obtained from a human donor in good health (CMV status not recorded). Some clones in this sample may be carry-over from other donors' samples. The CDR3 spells CASSSQLYNEQFF. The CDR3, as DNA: TGTGCCAGCAGTTCCCAACTCTACAATGAGCAGTTCTTC.